This T cell receptor beta chain was obtained from a study of human T cells and chemical hapten exposure. Overall study context: Each week of the roughly 23-week study, patients had diphenylcyclopropenone applied to the scalp.

Germline V gene sequence: CDR1 SGHAT, CDR2 FQNNGV. This CDR3 is 14 amino acids long. Trimming took 5 bases from V and 2 from J, leaving 13 bases between them. At least ten counts were recorded for this clonotype. As to time point: patch test 3, about 24 weeks after DPC sensitization. Documented treatment: therapeutic diphenylcyclopropenone sensitization with weekly scalp DPC. Alopecia patients between 18 and 70 years old and suitable for DPC were used as donors. One entry per CDR3 protein, called by TCRdb with MiXCR from the RACE reads. This sample has 30,000 or so distinct CDR3 sequences, with almost 6% found just once.

Sequencing used whole blood, obtained in connection with sensitization to the hapten diphenylcyclopropenone (DPC). The TCR comes from a man between 25 and 39 years old with alopecia areata. Some clones in this sample may be carry-over from other donors' samples. The chain couples TRBV11-2 to TRBJ2-7; weak D call: TRBD2 (6 bases). The CDR3 protein is CASSRSGSTYEQYF. CDR3 DNA: TGTGCCAGCAGCAGATCCGGGAGCACCTACGAGCAGTACTTC.